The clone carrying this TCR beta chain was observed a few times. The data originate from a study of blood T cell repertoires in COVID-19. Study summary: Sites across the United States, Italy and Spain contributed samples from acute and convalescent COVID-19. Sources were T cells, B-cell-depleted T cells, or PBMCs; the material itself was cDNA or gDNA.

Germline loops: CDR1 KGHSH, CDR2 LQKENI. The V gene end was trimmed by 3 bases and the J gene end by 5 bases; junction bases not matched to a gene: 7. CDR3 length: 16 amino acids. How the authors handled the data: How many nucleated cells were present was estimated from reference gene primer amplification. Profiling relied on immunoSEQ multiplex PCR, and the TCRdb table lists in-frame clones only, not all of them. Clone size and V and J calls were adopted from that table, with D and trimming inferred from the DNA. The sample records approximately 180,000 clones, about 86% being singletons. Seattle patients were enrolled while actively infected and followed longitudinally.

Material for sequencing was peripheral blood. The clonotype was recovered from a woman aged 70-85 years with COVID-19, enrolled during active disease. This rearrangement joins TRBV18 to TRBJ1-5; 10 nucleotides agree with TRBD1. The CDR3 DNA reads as TGTGCCAGCTCACCTCGCGACAGGGGGCTTGATCAGCCCCAGCATTTT. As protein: CASSPRDRGLDQPQHF.